This T cell receptor beta chain comes out of a study of T cells in Graves' hyperthyroidism and ophthalmopathy. Amplification of TCR beta CDR3 regions was performed using RNA transcripts as template. HTBI primers were the set used in a first-round RT-PCR of the TCR CDR3. In TCRdb, the multiplex PCR reads were re-called with MiXCR into one record per CDR3 protein. Of a few hundred thousand distinct CDR3 sequences in the sample, roughly 14% are singletons; the top ten hold roughly 17%. This TCR was recovered from a woman younger than 30 with Graves' hyperthyroidism. Sequenced: blood.

CDR3 sequence reads: CASADRGLGNTIYF. The CDR3 DNA reads as TGCGCCAGCGCCGACAGGGGTTTGGGAAACACCATATATTTT. The chain combines TRBV10-2 with TRBJ1-3; 8 nucleotides align to TRBD1. The CDR3 consists of 14 residues. Germline lookup yields CDR1 WSHSY and CDR2 SAAADI. Trimming cost V 8 bases and J 4 bases; bases outside gene matches: 7.